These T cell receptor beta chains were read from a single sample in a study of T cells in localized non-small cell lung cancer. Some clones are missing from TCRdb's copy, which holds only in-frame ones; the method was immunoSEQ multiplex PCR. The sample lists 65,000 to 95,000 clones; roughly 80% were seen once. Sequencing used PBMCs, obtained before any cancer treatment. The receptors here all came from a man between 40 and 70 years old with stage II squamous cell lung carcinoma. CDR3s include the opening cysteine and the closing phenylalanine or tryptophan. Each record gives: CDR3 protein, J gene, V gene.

CDR3 protein: CASSPTGGNQPQHF; J gene: TRBJ1-5; V gene: TRBV18
CDR3 protein: CASSFAPRKPAYRGLAYTEAFF; J gene: TRBJ1-1; V gene: TRBV27
CDR3 protein: CAWSPPPGLAGLAYNEQFF; J gene: TRBJ2-1; V gene: TRBV30
CDR3 protein: CASSISGGAYNEQFF; J gene: TRBJ2-1; V gene: TRBV19
CDR3 protein: CASSDVRETYGYTF; J gene: TRBJ1-2; V gene: TRBV2
CDR3 protein: CAWSGKGLYNQPQHF; J gene: TRBJ1-5; V gene: TRBV30
CDR3 protein: CASSFHPSRGYTF; J gene: TRBJ1-2; V gene: TRBV28
CDR3 protein: CAIRGAYNEQFF; J gene: TRBJ2-1; V gene: TRBV10-3
CDR3 protein: CASSSFSGGNNEQFF; J gene: TRBJ2-1; V gene: TRBV6-6
CDR3 protein: CASSLAGLGTEAFF; J gene: TRBJ1-1; V gene: TRBV5-1
CDR3 protein: CASSMGNEQFF; J gene: TRBJ2-1; V gene: TRBV19
CDR3 protein: CASSVGPGTGDEKLFF; J gene: TRBJ1-4; V gene: TRBV9
CDR3 protein: CASSSYGNQPQHF; J gene: TRBJ1-5; V gene: TRBV27
CDR3 protein: CASTKTVNTEAFF; J gene: TRBJ1-1; V gene: TRBV28
CDR3 protein: CASNGGYQPQHF; J gene: TRBJ1-5; V gene: TRBV2
CDR3 protein: CSVGAGWGFNEKLFF; J gene: TRBJ1-4; V gene: TRBV29-1
CDR3 protein: CASERGAAYF; J gene: TRBJ2-7; V gene: TRBV2
CDR3 protein: CASRDKRSTDTQYF; J gene: TRBJ2-3; V gene: TRBV7-9
CDR3 protein: CASSPQAGYEQYF; J gene: TRBJ2-7; V gene: TRBV18
CDR3 protein: CASSSDGGDTEAFF; J gene: TRBJ1-1; V gene: TRBV7-8
CDR3 protein: CASSLDSGVETQYF; J gene: TRBJ2-5; V gene: TRBV7-2
CDR3 protein: CASGPGLSPTDTQYF; J gene: TRBJ2-3; V gene: TRBV27
CDR3 protein: CASSSKGLNQPQHF; J gene: TRBJ1-5; V gene: TRBV9
CDR3 protein: CASSPGWGPTGETQYF; J gene: TRBJ2-5; V gene: TRBV7-2
CDR3 protein: CASSLVALAGGSSYNEQFF; J gene: TRBJ2-1; V gene: TRBV7-6
CDR3 protein: CASSLEAYNEQFF; J gene: TRBJ2-1; V gene: TRBV5-4
CDR3 protein: CASSSTRTEAYEQYF; J gene: TRBJ2-7; V gene: TRBV7-9
CDR3 protein: CASSLDSVQYF; J gene: TRBJ2-3; V gene: TRBV5-6
CDR3 protein: CASRKTGFPHNIQYF; J gene: TRBJ2-4; V gene: TRBV28
CDR3 protein: CASSVNRDSVKVF; J gene: TRBJ2-1; V gene: TRBV6-1
CDR3 protein: CASTQWGSDSYEQYF; J gene: TRBJ2-7; V gene: TRBV27
CDR3 protein: CASSAQGYTGELFF; J gene: TRBJ2-2; V gene: TRBV9
CDR3 protein: CASSTPQGNRYEQYF; J gene: TRBJ2-7; V gene: TRBV28
CDR3 protein: CASSSDSYNEQFF; J gene: TRBJ2-1; V gene: TRBV19
CDR3 protein: CASSWGTRENSPLHF; J gene: TRBJ1-6; V gene: TRBV7-8
CDR3 protein: CAISARQGAENTEAFF; J gene: TRBJ1-1; V gene: TRBV10-3
CDR3 protein: CASSATPGNSPLHF; J gene: TRBJ1-6; V gene: TRBV6-4
CDR3 protein: CASSQEESGFDNEQFF; J gene: TRBJ2-1; V gene: TRBV4-1
CDR3 protein: CASNDLGGNTIYF; J gene: TRBJ1-3; V gene: TRBV19
CDR3 protein: CASSIQLGETQYF; J gene: TRBJ2-5; V gene: TRBV19
CDR3 protein: CASSYGGLGQPQHF; J gene: TRBJ1-5; V gene: TRBV5-1
CDR3 protein: CASSSQASGAYNEQFF; J gene: TRBJ2-1; V gene: TRBV5-4
CDR3 protein: CASRSPGARLFF; J gene: TRBJ1-4; V gene: TRBV28
CDR3 protein: CAISPGGQGENEQFF; J gene: TRBJ2-1; V gene: TRBV10-3
CDR3 protein: CASSFFSGQETQYF; J gene: TRBJ2-5; V gene: TRBV5-1
CDR3 protein: CASSLGRGLPNNEQFF; J gene: TRBJ2-1; V gene: TRBV7-9
CDR3 protein: CASRSGETQYF; J gene: TRBJ2-5; V gene: TRBV11-1
CDR3 protein: CASSISLVGGSGFYEQYF; J gene: TRBJ2-7; V gene: TRBV19
CDR3 protein: CASSQFNSGASSTDTQYF; J gene: TRBJ2-3; V gene: TRBV4-2
CDR3 protein: CASSQALDEQYF; J gene: TRBJ2-7; V gene: TRBV4-1
CDR3 protein: CASSYGPGGQPQHF; J gene: TRBJ1-5; V gene: TRBV6-6
CDR3 protein: CASSTGTGGTEAFF; J gene: TRBJ1-1; V gene: TRBV5-8
CDR3 protein: CASRKDRVENIQYF; J gene: TRBJ2-4; V gene: TRBV19
CDR3 protein: CASMPRGRSPLHF; J gene: TRBJ1-6; V gene: TRBV6-1
CDR3 protein: CASSSGTVTYEQYF; J gene: TRBJ2-7; V gene: TRBV5-1